The 9 T cell receptor beta chains presented below share a single source sample, sequenced in a study of blood T cells in healthy people across ages. Alongside a J-beta primer mix, a sample-barcoded 5' primer served in a second PCR lasting about 7 to 11 cycles. MiXCR was run by TCRdb on the 5' RACE reads, yielding one entry per CDR3 protein. The data show around 870,000 distinct CDR3 sequences, with around 28% seen just once and about 18% held by the top ten. Material: blood. Every receptor here comes from a woman aged 80 or over in good health.

In regard to this clonotype: This may come from a read error, since a much larger clone is one base off. The chain combines TRBV20-1 with TRBJ1-5, with D uncertain. Between the trimmed V and J ends, which lost 3 bases and 5 bases, there was a span of 17 bases. This CDR3 is built from 15 residues. Germline assignment: CDR1 DFQATT and CDR2 SNEGSKA (reference sequence). The CDR3 nucleotides read TGCAGTGCTAGTCTCGAGGGAGGTAACGATCAGCCCCAGCATTTT. Residues: CSASLEGGNDQPQHF.

This clonotype was seen only a few times. The chain uses TRBV6-5 and TRBJ2-7; tentative D call: TRBD1 (6 bases). The assigned J gene may be wrong: the sequence end matches TRBJ2-5 better. From germline, CDR1 is MNHEY and CDR2 SVGAGI. This CDR3 region has 14 residues. In DNA, the CDR3 is TGTGCCAGCAACCCGACAGGTCCAGGAGGGACCCAGTACTTC. It is translated as CASNPTGPGGTQYF.

This clonotype was observed many times. The V gene is TRBV6-6, the J gene TRBJ2-1; D may be TRBD1 or TRBD2 (5 bases each). The ends were cut back, 2 bases at V and 6 bases at J, with 8 bases in the middle. Germline assignment: CDR1 MNHNY and CDR2 SVGAGI (reference sequence). This CDR3 is 13 amino acids long. CDR3: CASSYGTPNEQFF. CDR3 nucleotides: TGTGCCAGCAGTTACGGGACCCCCAATGAGCAGTTCTTC.

V is TRBV7-2 and J is TRBJ2-7; 7 bases line up with TRBD1. The V gene end was trimmed by 7 bases and the J gene end by 3 bases; junction bases not matched to a gene: 15. The germline V gene has CDR1 SGHTA and CDR2 FQGNSA. The length of the CDR3 is 16 residues. CDR3 in DNA: TGTGCCAGCAATGTCGGGTTTATCGGGACAGACTACGAGCAGTACTTC. Encoded protein: CASNVGFIGTDYEQYF.

This clonotype was seen repeatedly, ten times or more. The rearrangement links TRBV7-2 to TRBJ2-7; D not certain. Deletions cut 5 bases from V and 4 bases from J, with 9 bases between. The CDR3 is 12 amino acids. The germline V gene encodes CDR1 SGHTA and CDR2 FQGNSA. CDR3 protein: CASSQTIYEQYF. Here the CDR3 DNA reads TGTGCCAGCAGCCAGACAATTTACGAGCAGTACTTC.

The rearrangement joins TRBV7-8 to TRBJ2-2, with D perhaps matching TRBD2 (6 bases). CDR3 size: 16 residues. V lost 2 bases and J 2 bases, leaving 12 bases between the germline ends. Germline loops: CDR1 SGHVS, CDR2 FQNEAQ. CDR3 sequence: CASSLPGGLNTGELFF. The DNA for the CDR3 is TGTGCCAGCAGCTTACCTGGGGGGTTAAACACCGGGGAGCTGTTTTTT.

This clonotype was counted at least ten times. The rearrangement links TRBV20-1 to TRBJ2-5; TRBD2 aligns across 9 bases. CDR1 and CDR2 from the germline V gene are DFQATT and SNEGSKA (reference sequence). Germline trimming cut 0 bases from V and 5 bases from J; bases unmatched to any gene: 10. CDR3 length: 16 residues. CDR3 sequence (DNA): TGCAGTGCTAGAGATTTACAAGCGGGGGGCGGGGAGACCCAGTACTTC. It encodes CSARDLQAGGGETQYF.

This clonotype was detected only a few times. This chain uses TRBV15 with TRBJ1-5; no definite D call. CDR1 and CDR2 (germline): LNHNV, YYDKDF (reference sequence). The CDR3 totals 15 residues. V lost 5 bases and J lost 11, with 22 bases in between. CDR3 DNA sequence: TGTGCCACCAGCCCACGATTAGACATCATCGGGGCCCAGCATTTT. It encodes CATSPRLDIIGAQHF.

This clonotype has a handful of counts. The chain recombines TRBV28 with TRBJ1-1; possible D gene TRBD1, 6 bases. The CDR3 loop spans 16 amino acids. Germline loops: CDR1 MDHEN, CDR2 SYDVKM. V lost 7 bases to trimming and J lost 6 bases, with 24 bases between them. The CDR3 is CASIATRGGGNSEAFF. CDR3 nucleotide sequence: TGTGCCAGCATCGCTACAAGGGGCGGGGGCAACTCTGAAGCTTTCTTT.